This T cell receptor (beta chain) stems from a study of shared clonotypes between healthy human individuals. Study overall: Researchers drew samples from two women and a few men aged 18 to 49. The study's findings and limits: Donor clonotype sharing was expected to depend on sequencing depth.

Each subset's genomic DNA was split evenly across several immunoSEQ plates. Data came from immunoSEQ multiplex PCR; TCRdb stores just in-frame clones and leaves some out. Here the sample spans about 490,000 clones, over 70% being singletons. Unsorted samples drew genomic DNA from about 100 million PBMCs. The CDR3 extends over 13 amino acids. Germline values: CDR1 SGHRS, CDR2 YFSETQ. V shed 1 base and J shed 3 bases, with 7 bases lying between them. About this clone itself: Antigen unknown.

Sequencing was carried out using PBMCs. The chain links TRBV5-1 to TRBJ2-5; no definite D call. This clonotype was obtained from a woman in her 40s in good health. Some clones in this sample may be carry-over from other donors' samples. CDR3 sequence: CASSLRMEETQYF. The CDR3 DNA reads as TGCGCCAGCAGCTTGAGGATGGAAGAGACCCAGTACTTC.